At least ten counts were recorded for the clone carrying this T cell receptor (beta chain). Time point defined: newly diagnosed GD, antithyroid drugs for less than 3 months. Researchers made the TCR library from RNA that was extracted from PBMCs. To make TCR beta libraries, researchers used iRepertoire HTBI primers and Arm-PCR of CDR3 regions. The authors' processing: Identified across the samples were some 62 TRBV segments and over twelve TRBJ segments. Using its own MiXCR run on the multiplex PCR reads, TCRdb lists one record per CDR3 protein. The V and J calls were not made by the authors but by TCRdb's processing. The table has about 540,000 distinct CDR3 sequences, roughly 13% seen once. The data are from a study of regulatory T cells in long-lasting Graves disease. The same specimen was also included in a second study, on T cells in Graves' hyperthyroidism and ophthalmopathy.

The sample was peripheral blood mononuclear cells (PBMCs), taken at new diagnosis, from a patient treated with antithyroid drugs. This receptor was taken from a man in his thirties or forties with Graves disease.

The CDR3 bases are TGCAGCGCTGATAGCGGGAGTCAGGACGAGCAGTACTTC. Its translation is CSADSGSQDEQYF. This chain connects TRBV29-1 to TRBJ2-7; TRBD2 matches at 9 bases. The CDR3 spans 13 residues. Looked up from germline, CDR1 is SQVTM and CDR2 is ANQGSEA. Trimming took 7 bases from V and 5 from J; bases not matched to a gene: 9.